The 4 T cell receptor beta chains below come from one sample, sequenced in a study of PD-1 blockade in classical Hodgkin lymphoma. Stated time point: cycle 4 day 1 (C4D1), after more than five weeks of nivolumab. There was relapse after autologous stem cell transplantation in every patient, and there was variation in brentuximab vedotin exposure. The data were produced by immunoSEQ multiplex PCR, yet TCRdb's version contains in-frame clones alone and is incomplete. The sample has tens of thousands of clones; 90% are singletons. This sample comprised peripheral blood mononuclear cells (PBMCs), obtained before the fourth cycle of nivolumab. These receptors all come from a human donor with classical Hodgkin lymphoma.

This chain joins TRBV19 and TRBJ2-1; perhaps TRBD2 as D (7 bases). CDR1 LNHDA and CDR2 SQIVND come from the germline V gene (reference sequence). With 3 bases removed from V and 9 bases from J, the gap between germline ends came to 18 bases. The length of the CDR3 is 15 residues. The CDR3 reads CASSIGNFRGGEQFF. CDR3 nucleotide sequence: TGTGCCAGTAGTATTGGGAATTTTAGGGGGGGTGAGCAGTTCTTC.

The chain uses TRBV11-1 and TRBJ1-2; D is possibly TRBD1 (5 bases). Germline V gene sequence: CDR1 SGHAT, CDR2 FQDESV (reference sequence). CDR3 length equals 14 residues. The V end was cut by 2 bases, the J end by 4 bases, with 11 bases between. The CDR3 is CASSLSRQGYGYTF. The CDR3 region has the DNA TGTGCCAGCAGCTTAAGTCGTCAGGGCTATGGCTACACCTTC.

J is TRBJ2-7 and V is TRBV7-8; possible D gene TRBD2, 6 bases. Germline V lookup: CDR1 SGHVS, CDR2 FQNEAQ. CDR3 length: 13 residues. Trimming took 6 bases from V and 2 from J, leaving 11 bases between them. The CDR3 sequence: CASRQSGAYEQYF. The CDR3 bases are TGTGCCAGCAGGCAATCGGGGGCCTACGAGCAGTACTTC.

This chain connects TRBV18 to TRBJ2-5; TRBD1 agrees at 7 bases. J lost 5 bases, V lost 0 bases, and 3 bases had no gene match. This CDR3 has 14 amino acids. Germline V gives CDR1 KGHSH, CDR2 LQKENI. The CDR3 DNA follows: TGTGCCAGCTCACCACCCGACAGGGAGGAGACCCAGTACTTC. This translates into CASSPPDREETQYF.